These 18 T cell receptor beta chains were sequenced from one sample in a study of blood T cells in healthy people across ages. Using a J-beta primer mix together with a sample-barcoded 5' primer, a second PCR was run for roughly 7 to 11 cycles. Each CDR3 protein gets one entry after TCRdb re-called the 5' RACE reads with MiXCR. This table has more than 900,000 distinct CDR3 sequences, roughly 28% appearing once. The sample was also linked to a second study, of T cells of mothers and their children.

Material: blood. These receptors all come from a woman in her thirties or forties in good health.

V and J are TRBV19 and TRBJ2-1, with no clear D. The J call may be wrong; the DNA end is better matched by TRBJ2-7. CDR1 LNHDA and CDR2 SQIVND come from the germline V gene (reference sequence). This CDR3 is built from 14 residues. The CDR3 bases are TGTGCCAGTAGTATAGGCCCCTATCAGAATGAGCAGTACTTC. As protein: CASSIGPYQNEQYF.

This clonotype has more than one count but fewer than ten. This chain links TRBV20-1 with TRBJ2-5; 9 bases fit TRBD2. Germline V gene sequence: CDR1 DFQATT, CDR2 SNEGSKA (reference sequence). V trimming: 3 bases; J trimming: 2 bases; junction bases outside the gene matches: 4. This CDR3 is 14 amino acids long. CDR3 region: CSASPLAGQETQYF. The CDR3 DNA follows: TGCAGTGCTAGCCCCCTAGCGGGGCAAGAGACCCAGTACTTC.

On this clonotype: A read error may produce the germline difference seen at one junction end. V and J are TRBV10-3 and TRBJ1-2, with D unresolved. The germline V gene has CDR1 ENHRY and CDR2 SYGVKD. The CDR3 loop spans 12 amino acids. In nucleotides, the CDR3 is TGTACCATCAGTGAGACGGGTAGCGGCTACACCTTC. Residues: CTISETGSGYTF.

For this clonotype: One base away lies a much larger clone, so this may be a sequencing read error. This rearrangement joins TRBV19 to TRBJ2-7; 11 bases agree with TRBD1. Looked up from germline, CDR1 is LNHDA and CDR2 is SQIVND (reference sequence). The CDR3 totals 14 residues. With V trimmed by 4 bases and J by 3 bases, 2 bases remained unmatched. CDR3 sequence: CASSTGQGGYEQYF. CDR3 DNA sequence: TGTGCCAGTAGTACGGGACAGGGGGGCTACGAGCAGTACTTC.

This clonotype has at least ten counts. This chain connects TRBV19 to TRBJ2-1; D ambiguous. V was shortened by 1 base and J by 6 bases, with 10 bases between the two germline ends. The CDR3 extends over 14 amino acids. Germline V gene lookup returns CDR1 LNHDA and CDR2 SQIVND (reference sequence). The DNA of the CDR3 is TGTGCCAGTAGTATAGTCCAGTGGGGCAATGAGCAGTTCTTC. This codes for CASSIVQWGNEQFF. The entire variable domain, with the rest obtained from reference TRBV19 and TRBJ2-1, is as follows: DGGITQSPKYLFRKEGQNVTLSCEQNLNHDAMYWYRQDPGQGLRLIYYSQIVNDFQKGDIAEGYSVSREKKESFPLTVTSAQKNPTAFYLCASSIVQWGNEQFFGPGTRLTVL.

The chain carries TRBV12-3 or TRBV12-4 and TRBJ1-5; D not certain. There are 16 residues in the CDR3. Trimming stripped 2 bases from V and 1 base from J, with 12 bases between. The CDR3 spells CASSLTGPRSNQPQHF. CDR3 in DNA: TGTGCCAGCAGTTTAACGGGTCCCAGGAGCAATCAGCCCCAGCATTTT.

V is TRBV18 and J is TRBJ1-6; 11 nucleotides align to TRBD1. CDR3 length: 16 amino acids. In germline, CDR1 is KGHSH, CDR2 LQKENI. Trimming cost V 2 bases and J 6 bases; bases outside gene matches: 3. The CDR3 DNA reads TGTGCCAGCTCACCAACCGGGACAGGGGGTAATTCACCCCTCCACTTT. Protein: CASSPTGTGGNSPLHF.

V is TRBV28 and J is TRBJ1-1; D remains unclear. The CDR3 runs 12 residues. Trimming cost V 10 bases and J 1 base, with 10 bases left between them. Germline CDR1 is MDHEN and CDR2 is SYDVKM. Here the CDR3 DNA reads TGTGCCACTATAAAGGGGAACACTGAAGCTTTCTTT. It encodes CATIKGNTEAFF.

CDR3 loop: CASSTRTGTIGTDTQYF. In DNA, the CDR3 is TGTGCCAGCAGTACCCGGACAGGGACAATTGGGACAGATACGCAGTATTTT. The rearrangement links TRBV27 to TRBJ2-3; TRBD1 matches at 8 bases. The V segment lost 5 bases and the J segment 3 bases; nucleotides outside the gene matches: 13. This CDR3 contains 17 residues. Germline CDR1 is MNHEY and CDR2 is SMNVEV (reference sequence).

The chain is built from TRBV28 and TRBJ2-7; 7 bases fit TRBD1. CDR1 MDHEN and CDR2 SYDVKM come from the germline V gene. V dropped 2 bases and J dropped 3; count of bases not matched to a gene: 7. The CDR3 covers 15 residues. This chain's CDR3 is CASSLGPGTVYEQYF. The CDR3 DNA sequence: TGTGCCAGCAGTTTAGGCCCTGGGACAGTCTACGAGCAGTACTTC. Based on the CDR3 plus reference TRBV28 and TRBJ2-7, the full variable domain is DVKVTQSSRYLVKRTGEKVFLECVQDMDHENMFWYRQDPGLGLRLIYFSYDVKMKEKGDIPEGYSVSREKKERFSLILESASTNQTSMYLCASSLGPGTVYEQYFGPGTRLTVT.

There are many counts of this clonotype. This rearrangement joins TRBV20-1 to TRBJ2-3; D is possibly TRBD2 (6 bases). The CDR3 covers 15 residues. From germline, CDR1 is DFQATT and CDR2 SNEGSKA (reference sequence). Deletions cut 3 bases from V and 0 bases from J, with 13 bases between. The CDR3 DNA reads as TGCAGTGCTAGTCTGGCGGGGCAGAGCACAGATACGCAGTATTTT. This gives the protein CSASLAGQSTDTQYF.

This clonotype occurred a few times. One end of the junction varies from germline; a read error may be responsible. The V call is TRBV24-1, the J call TRBJ2-1, with 8 bases that match TRBD2. Germline lookup yields CDR1 KGHDR and CDR2 SFDVKD. The CDR3 loop spans 17 amino acids. The CDR3 DNA reads as TGTGCCACCAGTGACACCTCCGGGGGGGCCTCCTTCAATGAGCAGTTCTTC. This sequence encodes CATSDTSGGASFNEQFF.

This clonotype has ten or more counts. This rearrangement joins TRBV2 to TRBJ2-7, with TRBD2 matching over 7 bases. Germline CDR1 SNHLY, CDR2 FYNNEI. Losses at the gene ends were 10 bases for V and 3 bases for J; bases not matched to a gene: 9. CDR3 length: 13 amino acids. The CDR3 nucleotides read TGTGCCAACTCGCCGGGCGGGAGCTACGAGCAGTACTTC. This gives the protein CANSPGGSYEQYF.

A word on this clonotype: A much larger clonotype is one base distant, so this may be a read error. This chain joins TRBV7-2 and TRBJ2-3; D call uncertain. This CDR3 comprises 11 residues. The V gene lost 5 bases and the J gene lost 8 bases, with 8 bases spanning the gap. CDR1 is SGHTA and CDR2 is FQGNSA in the germline V gene. The CDR3 reads CTSSPHLTQYF. CDR3 coding DNA: TGTACCAGCAGCCCACACCTTACGCAGTATTTT.

The DNA for the CDR3 is TGTGCCAGCAGTGAAAGGAGTCAGCAGCCCCAGCATTTT. The encoded protein is CASSERSQQPQHF. V is TRBV2 and J is TRBJ1-5; D not certain. V lost 2 bases and J lost 7, with 9 bases in between. The CDR3 is 13 residues long. Per germline, CDR1 SNHLY and CDR2 FYNNEI.

This chain connects TRBV12-3 or TRBV12-4 to TRBJ2-7, with 9 bases identical to TRBD2. V was clipped by 5 bases and J by 1 base; unmatched bases: 6. The CDR3 has 15 amino acids. The CDR3 here is CASSPLAGLSYEQYF. In nucleotides, the CDR3 is TGTGCCAGCAGTCCCCTAGCGGGGCTTTCCTACGAGCAGTACTTC.

The chain carries TRBV7-6 and TRBJ2-7; D is perhaps TRBD1 or TRBD2 (5 bases each). V lost 5 bases and J lost 4, with 24 bases in between. Germline assignment: CDR1 SGHVS and CDR2 FNYEAQ. The CDR3 loop spans 17 amino acids. In nucleotides, the CDR3 is TGTGCCAGCAGCAGCCACCGGGGCCCCGGTAGACGGTACGAGCAGTACTTC. This gives the protein CASSSHRGPGRRYEQYF.

This rearrangement joins TRBV28 to TRBJ1-2, with 7 bases lining up with TRBD1. Germline V gene data show CDR1 as MDHEN and CDR2 as SYDVKM. V lost 7 bases and J lost 5; bases outside the gene matches: 7. The CDR3 is 13 residues long. CDR3: CASTPRGSYGYTF. DNA of the CDR3: TGTGCCAGCACCCCCAGGGGGAGTTATGGCTACACCTTC.